The 5 T cell receptor beta chains listed next were all sequenced from one sample in a study of memory CD4+ T cells and cytomegalovirus serostatus. Single viable CD3+CD4+CD8-CD45RO+ cells were sorted as the memory CD4+ T cells. TCRdb's table, derived via immunoSEQ multiplex PCR, lists solely in-frame clones and lacks some. This table has 40,000 to 55,000 clones, around 83% appearing once. Specimen: memory CD4+ T cells from blood. The receptors shown here come from an adult in good health and CMV-seropositive.

The V gene is TRBV2, the J gene TRBJ1-1, with 9 bases identical to TRBD1. CDR3 length: 14 residues. J lost 3 bases, V lost 5 bases, and 4 bases had no gene match. Germline V gene lookup returns CDR1 SNHLY and CDR2 FYNNEI. The CDR3 coding sequence is TGTGCCAGCAGTCCCCGGGACAGGGACACTGAAGCTTTCTTT. Encoded protein: CASSPRDRDTEAFF.

A few counts support this clone. V gene TRBV28 combines with J gene TRBJ1-2; D call uncertain. Germline lookup yields CDR1 MDHEN and CDR2 SYDVKM. The CDR3 runs 14 residues. Trimming removed 6 bases at V and 8 bases at J, with 19 bases between. CDR3 sequence reads: CASRAGHTSGGYTF. The CDR3, as DNA: TGTGCCAGCAGGGCCGGGCACACTTCCGGGGGCTACACCTTC.

The chain joins TRBV9 to TRBJ1-1, with no clear D. V was shortened by 0 bases and J by 1 base, with 4 bases between the two germline ends. In germline, CDR1 is SGDLS, CDR2 YYNGEE. This CDR3 comprises 13 residues. CDR3 region: CASSVGPNTEAFF. The CDR3 nucleotides are TGTGCCAGCAGCGTAGGCCCGAACACTGAAGCTTTCTTT.

The genes are TRBV7-2 and TRBJ2-7; D remains unclear. Looked up from germline, CDR1 is SGHTA and CDR2 is FQGNSA. There are 13 residues in the CDR3. V dropped 2 bases and J dropped 3 bases, with 8 bases sitting between them. The CDR3 region has the DNA TGTGCCAGCAGCTTAAGTTGGGACTACGAGCAGTACTTC. This translates into CASSLSWDYEQYF.

The chain recombines TRBV5-1 with TRBJ2-7; 7 bases map to TRBD2. The germline CDR1 and CDR2 sequences are SGHRS and YFSETQ. The CDR3 loop spans 15 amino acids. The J segment lost 3 bases and the V segment lost 1 base, leaving 7 bases of the junction unmatched. CDR3 in amino acids: CASSLTAGLGYEQYF. Here the CDR3 DNA reads TGCGCCAGCAGCTTGACGGCCGGACTAGGCTACGAGCAGTACTTC.